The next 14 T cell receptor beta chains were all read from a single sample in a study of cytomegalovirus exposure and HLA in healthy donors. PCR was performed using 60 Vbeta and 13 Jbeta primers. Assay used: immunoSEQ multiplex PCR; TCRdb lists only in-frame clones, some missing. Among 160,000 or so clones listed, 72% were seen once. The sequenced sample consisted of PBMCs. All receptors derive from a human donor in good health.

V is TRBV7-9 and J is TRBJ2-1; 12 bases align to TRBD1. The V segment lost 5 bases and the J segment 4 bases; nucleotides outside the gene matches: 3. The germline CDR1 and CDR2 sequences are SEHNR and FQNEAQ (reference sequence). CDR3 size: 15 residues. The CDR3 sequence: CASSGTGGPYNEQFF. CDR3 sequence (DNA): TGTGCCAGCAGCGGGACAGGGGGCCCTTACAATGAGCAGTTCTTC.

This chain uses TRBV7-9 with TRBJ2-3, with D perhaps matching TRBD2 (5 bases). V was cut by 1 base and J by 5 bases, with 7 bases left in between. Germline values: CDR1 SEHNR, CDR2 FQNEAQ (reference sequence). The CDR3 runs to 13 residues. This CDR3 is CASSLGERDTQYF. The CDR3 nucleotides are TGTGCCAGCAGCTTAGGGGAGAGAGATACGCAGTATTTT.

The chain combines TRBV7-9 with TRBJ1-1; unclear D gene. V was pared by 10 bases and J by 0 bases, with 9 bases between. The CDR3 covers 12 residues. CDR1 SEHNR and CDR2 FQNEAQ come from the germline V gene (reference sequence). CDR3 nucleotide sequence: TGTGCCACCCGGAGCTTGAACACTGAAGCTTTCTTT. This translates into CATRSLNTEAFF.

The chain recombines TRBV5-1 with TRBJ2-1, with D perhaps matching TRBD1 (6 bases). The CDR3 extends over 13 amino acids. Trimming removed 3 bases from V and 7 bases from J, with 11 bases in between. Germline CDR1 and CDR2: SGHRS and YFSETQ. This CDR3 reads CASSSDSWNEQFF. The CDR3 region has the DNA TGCGCCAGCAGCTCGGACAGTTGGAATGAGCAGTTCTTC.

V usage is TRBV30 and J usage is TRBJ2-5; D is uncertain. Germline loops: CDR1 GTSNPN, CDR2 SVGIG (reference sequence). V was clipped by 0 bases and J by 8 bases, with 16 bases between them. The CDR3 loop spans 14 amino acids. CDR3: CAWSVPSSKRTQYF. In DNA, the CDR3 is TGTGCCTGGAGTGTACCAAGCTCAAAGAGAACCCAGTACTTC. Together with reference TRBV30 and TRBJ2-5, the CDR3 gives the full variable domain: SQTIHQWPATLVQPVGSPLSLECTVEGTSNPNLYWYRQAAGRGLQLLFYSVGIGQISSEVPQNLSASRPQDRQFILSSKKLLLSDSGFYLCAWSVPSSKRTQYFGPGTRLLVL.

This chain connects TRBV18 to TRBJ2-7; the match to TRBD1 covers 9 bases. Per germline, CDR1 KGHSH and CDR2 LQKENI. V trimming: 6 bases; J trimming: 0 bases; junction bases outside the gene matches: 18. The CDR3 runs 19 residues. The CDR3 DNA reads TGTGCCAGCTCCCGCTCCGCGCCTACCGGGACAGGGAGCTCCTACGAGCAGTACTTC. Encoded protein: CASSRSAPTGTGSSYEQYF.

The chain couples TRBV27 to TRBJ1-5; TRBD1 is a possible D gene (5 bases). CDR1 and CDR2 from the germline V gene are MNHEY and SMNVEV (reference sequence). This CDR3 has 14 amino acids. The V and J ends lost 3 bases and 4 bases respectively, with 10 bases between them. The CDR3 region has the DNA TGTGCCAGCAGTTTTAGGGGCCAAAATCAGCCCCAGCATTTT. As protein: CASSFRGQNQPQHF.

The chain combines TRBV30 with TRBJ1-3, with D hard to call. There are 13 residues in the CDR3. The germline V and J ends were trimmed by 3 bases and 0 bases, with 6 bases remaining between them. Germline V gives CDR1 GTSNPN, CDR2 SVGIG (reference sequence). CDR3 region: CAWSLFSGNTIYF. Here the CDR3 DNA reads TGTGCCTGGAGCCTGTTCTCTGGAAACACCATATATTTT.

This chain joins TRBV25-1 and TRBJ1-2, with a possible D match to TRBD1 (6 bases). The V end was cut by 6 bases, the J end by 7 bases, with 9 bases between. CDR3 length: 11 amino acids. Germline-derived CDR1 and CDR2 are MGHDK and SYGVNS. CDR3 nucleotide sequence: TGTGCCAGCAGGATCAGGGGTGGCTACACCTTC. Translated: CASRIRGGYTF.

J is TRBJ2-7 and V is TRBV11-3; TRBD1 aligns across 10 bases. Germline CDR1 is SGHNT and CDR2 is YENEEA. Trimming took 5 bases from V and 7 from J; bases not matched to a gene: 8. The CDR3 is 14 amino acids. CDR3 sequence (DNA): TGTGCCAGCAGCGGAAGACAGGGGGCGGGGGAGCAGTACTTC. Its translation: CASSGRQGAGEQYF.

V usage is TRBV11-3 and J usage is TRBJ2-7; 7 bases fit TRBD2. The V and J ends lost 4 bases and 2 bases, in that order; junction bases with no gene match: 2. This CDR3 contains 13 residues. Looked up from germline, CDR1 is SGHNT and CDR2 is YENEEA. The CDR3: CASSSGLAYEQYF. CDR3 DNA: TGTGCCAGCAGCTCCGGACTAGCCTACGAGCAGTACTTC.

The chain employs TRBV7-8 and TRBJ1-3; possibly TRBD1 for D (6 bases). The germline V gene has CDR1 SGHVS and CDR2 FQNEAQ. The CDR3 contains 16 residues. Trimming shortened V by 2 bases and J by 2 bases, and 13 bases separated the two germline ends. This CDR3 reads CASSLFPGVPGNTIYF. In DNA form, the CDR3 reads TGTGCCAGCAGCTTATTTCCAGGGGTGCCTGGAAACACCATATATTTT.

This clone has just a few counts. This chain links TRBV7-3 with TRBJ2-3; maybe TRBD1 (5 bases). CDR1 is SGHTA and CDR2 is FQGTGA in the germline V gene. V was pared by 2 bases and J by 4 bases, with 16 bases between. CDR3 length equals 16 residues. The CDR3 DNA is TGTGCCAGCAGCTTAGGCCTAGGTGAAGGGGCAGATACGCAGTATTTT. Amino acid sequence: CASSLGLGEGADTQYF.

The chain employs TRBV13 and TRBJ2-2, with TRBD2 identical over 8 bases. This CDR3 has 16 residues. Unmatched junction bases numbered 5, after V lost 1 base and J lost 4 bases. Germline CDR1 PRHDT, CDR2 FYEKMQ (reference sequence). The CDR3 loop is CASSLEGRGGTGELFF. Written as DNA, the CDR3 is TGTGCCAGCAGCTTAGAAGGTCGGGGGGGCACCGGGGAGCTGTTTTTT.